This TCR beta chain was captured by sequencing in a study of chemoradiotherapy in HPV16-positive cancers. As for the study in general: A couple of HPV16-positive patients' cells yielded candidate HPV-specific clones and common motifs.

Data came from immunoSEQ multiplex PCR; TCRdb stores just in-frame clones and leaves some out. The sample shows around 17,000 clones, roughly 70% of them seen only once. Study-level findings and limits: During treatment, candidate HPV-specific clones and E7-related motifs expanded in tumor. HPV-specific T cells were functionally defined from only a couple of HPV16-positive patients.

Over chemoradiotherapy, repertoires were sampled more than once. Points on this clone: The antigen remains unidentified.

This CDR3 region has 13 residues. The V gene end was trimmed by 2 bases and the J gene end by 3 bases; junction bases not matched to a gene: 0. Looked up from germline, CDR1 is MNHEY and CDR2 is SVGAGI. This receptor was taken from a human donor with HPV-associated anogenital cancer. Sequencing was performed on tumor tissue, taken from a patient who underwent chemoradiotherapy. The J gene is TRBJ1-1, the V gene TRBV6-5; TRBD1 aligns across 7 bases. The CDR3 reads CASSYRGHTEAFF. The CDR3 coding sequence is TGTGCCAGCAGTTACAGGGGGCACACTGAAGCTTTCTTT.